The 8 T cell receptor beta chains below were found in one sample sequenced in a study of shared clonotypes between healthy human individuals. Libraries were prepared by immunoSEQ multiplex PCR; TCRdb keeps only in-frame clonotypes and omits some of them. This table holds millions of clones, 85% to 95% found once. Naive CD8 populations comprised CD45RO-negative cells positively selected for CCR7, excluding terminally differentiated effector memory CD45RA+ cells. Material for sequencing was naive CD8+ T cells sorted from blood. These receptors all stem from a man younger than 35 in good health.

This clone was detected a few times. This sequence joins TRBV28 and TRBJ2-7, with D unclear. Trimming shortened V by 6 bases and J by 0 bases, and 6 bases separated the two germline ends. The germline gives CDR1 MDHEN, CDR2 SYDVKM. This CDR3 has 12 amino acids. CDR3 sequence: CASRESSYEQYF. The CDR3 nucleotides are TGTGCCAGCAGAGAGAGCTCCTACGAGCAGTACTTC.

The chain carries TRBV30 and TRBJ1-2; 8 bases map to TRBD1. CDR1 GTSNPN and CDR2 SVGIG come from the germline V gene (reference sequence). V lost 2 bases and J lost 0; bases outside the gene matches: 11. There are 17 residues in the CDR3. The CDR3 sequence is CAWSIWTGRGANYGYTF. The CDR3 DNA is TGTGCCTGGAGTATTTGGACAGGGAGGGGAGCTAACTATGGCTACACCTTC.

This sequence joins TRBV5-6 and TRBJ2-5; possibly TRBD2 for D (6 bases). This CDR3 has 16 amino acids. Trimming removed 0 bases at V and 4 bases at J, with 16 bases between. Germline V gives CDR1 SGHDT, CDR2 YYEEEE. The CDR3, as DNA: TGTGCCAGCAGCTTGGCCGGCGGGGAGAGGGGAGAGACCCAGTACTTC. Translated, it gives CASSLAGGERGETQYF. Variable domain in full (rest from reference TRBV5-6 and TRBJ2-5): DAGVTQSPTHLIKTRGQQVTLRCSPKSGHDTVSWYQQALGQGPQFIFQYYEEEERQRGNFPDRFSGHQFPNYSSELNVNALLLGDSALYLCASSLAGGERGETQYFGPGTRLLVL.

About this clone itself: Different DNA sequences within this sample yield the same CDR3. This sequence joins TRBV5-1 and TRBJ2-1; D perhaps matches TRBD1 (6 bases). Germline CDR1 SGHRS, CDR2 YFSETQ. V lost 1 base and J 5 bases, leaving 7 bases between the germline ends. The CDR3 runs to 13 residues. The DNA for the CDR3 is TGCGCCAGCAGCTTGACAGGGCACAATGAGCAGTTCTTC. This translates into CASSLTGHNEQFF.

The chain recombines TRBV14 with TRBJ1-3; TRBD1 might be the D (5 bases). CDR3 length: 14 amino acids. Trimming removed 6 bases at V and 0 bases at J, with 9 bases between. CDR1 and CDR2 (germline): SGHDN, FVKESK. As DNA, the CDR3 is TGTGCCAGCAGATCACAGGACTCTGGAAACACCATATATTTT. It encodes CASRSQDSGNTIYF.

The CDR3 loop is CASSQDSGADTQYF. The DNA for the CDR3 is TGCGCCAGCAGCCAAGATTCGGGGGCAGATACGCAGTATTTT. This chain links TRBV4-1 with TRBJ2-3; D is perhaps TRBD2 (6 bases). Between the trimmed V and J ends, which lost 0 bases and 4 bases, there was a span of 8 bases. There are 14 residues in the CDR3. Germline assignment: CDR1 MGHRA and CDR2 YSYEKL.

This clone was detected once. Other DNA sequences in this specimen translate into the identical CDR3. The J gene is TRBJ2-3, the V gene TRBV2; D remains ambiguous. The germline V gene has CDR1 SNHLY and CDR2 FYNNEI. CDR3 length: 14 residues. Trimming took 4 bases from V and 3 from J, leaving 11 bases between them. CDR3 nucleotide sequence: TGTGCCAGCAGTGGTCTTGCCGGGACAGATACGCAGTATTTT. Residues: CASSGLAGTDTQYF. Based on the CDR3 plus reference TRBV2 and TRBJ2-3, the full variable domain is EPEVTQTPSHQVTQMGQEVILRCVPISNHLYFYWYRQILGQKVEFLVSFYNNEISEKSEIFDDQFSVERPDGSNFTLKIRSTKLEDSAMYFCASSGLAGTDTQYFGPGTRLTVL.

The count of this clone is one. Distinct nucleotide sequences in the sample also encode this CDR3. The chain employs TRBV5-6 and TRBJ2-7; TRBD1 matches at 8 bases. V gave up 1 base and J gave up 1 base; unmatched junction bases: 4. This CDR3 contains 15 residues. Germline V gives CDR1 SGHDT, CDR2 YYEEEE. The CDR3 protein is CASSLSGQGSYEQYF. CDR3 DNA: TGTGCCAGCAGCTTGTCCGGACAGGGATCCTACGAGCAGTACTTC.